This T cell receptor beta chain was found in a study of CD4+ T cells in melanoma. Produced via immunoSEQ multiplex PCR; TCRdb's table is partial and in-frame only. This table has about 13,000 clones, less than 85% appearing once. Germline V CDR1 and CDR2: SNHLY, FYNNEI. This CDR3 is 12 amino acids long. V lost 9 bases and J lost 8; bases outside the gene matches: 8. There are a few counts of this clone. The gene calls are TRBV2 and TRBJ1-2; 8 bases are a match to TRBD1. Source material: cells from a culture (not recorded whether cultured in vitro). This sequence originates from a human donor with melanoma. In DNA, the CDR3 is TGTGCCAGAGACAGGGGCGATTACGGCTACACCTTC. Translating it yields CARDRGDYGYTF.